The sequence of this TCR beta chain was determined in a study of beta chain features in type 1 diabetes. Regarding the study as a whole: A moderate, significant TCRB CDR3 shortening appeared in type 1 diabetes across four CD4+ subsets.

V gave up 9 bases and J gave up 6 bases, with 21 bases separating them. In germline, CDR1 is ENHRY, CDR2 SYGVKD. The CDR3 has 15 amino acids. Sequenced material consisted of expressed TCRB transcripts (all of the isolated RNA was reverse transcribed). Generated by immunoSEQ multiplex PCR, the TCRdb table keeps only in-frame clones and is missing some. The repertoire holds about 140,000 clones, with 6% to 7.5% as singletons. To note about this clone: Its antigen is still unknown.

V usage is TRBV10-3 and J usage is TRBJ2-1, with D possibly matching TRBD2 (5 bases). This TCR was recovered from a woman in her twenties or thirties in good health. Sequencing was done on a sample of central memory CD4+ T cells from blood. CDR3 DNA: TGTGCCATTATTGGGTCCACCGGGAAGTCCAATGAGCAGTTCTTC. It is translated as CAIIGSTGKSNEQFF.